What follows are 30 T cell receptor beta chains derived from one specimen sequenced in a study of post-analysis software for immune sequencing data. Points from the study as a whole: A handful of TRBV segments (TRBV5-6, TRBV5-1 and TRBV20-1 among them) occurred more frequently in patients than in controls.

What these receptors recognize is not known. Unique-molecular-identifier-tagged TCR beta cDNA libraries were used. MiXCR was run by TCRdb on the PCR reads, yielding one entry per CDR3 protein. The sample has roughly 800,000 distinct CDR3 sequences; approximately 53% are singletons. Sequenced: blood. The receptor source for this set is a girl between 5 and 17 years old with multiple sclerosis.

V is TRBV7-8 and J is TRBJ1-1, with D perhaps TRBD1 (5 bases). The CDR3 is made up of 18 amino acids. V was clipped by 1 base and J by 3 bases, with 21 bases between them. CDR1 and CDR2 from the germline V gene are SGHVS and FQNEAQ. Here the CDR3 DNA reads TGTGCCAGCAGCTTAGACTCCGGGACCCAAGAGACCCACACTGAAGCTTTCTTT. Its protein is CASSLDSGTQETHTEAFF.

There are a few counts of this clonotype. CDR3 nucleotide sequence: TGTGCCAGCAGCCAACCGGGGCAACGATGGGAAGGCTACACCTTC. It translates to CASSQPGQRWEGYTF. V gene TRBV14 combines with J gene TRBJ1-2; tentatively, D is TRBD1 (5 bases). The CDR3 totals 15 residues. Germline values: CDR1 SGHDN, CDR2 FVKESK. V gave up 2 bases and J gave up 8 bases, with 18 bases separating them. The full variable domain, its missing parts supplied by reference TRBV14 and TRBJ1-2, is EAGVTQFPSHSVIEKGQTVTLRCDPISGHDNLYWYRRVMGKEIKFLLHFVKESKQDESGMPNNRFLAERTGGTYSTLKVQPAELEDSGVYFCASSQPGQRWEGYTFGSGTRLTVV.

The chain combines TRBV6-2 or TRBV6-3 with TRBJ2-5; 7 nucleotides line up with TRBD1. The V gene's germline CDR1 is MNHEY and CDR2 SVGEGT. After removal of 5 bases from V and 11 bases from J, the junction contained 20 bases not matched to a gene. The CDR3 spans 16 residues. CDR3 nucleotides: TGTGCCAGCAGTCGGGGTACAGGGGCCCCCTACAATGAGCAGTACTTC. Residues: CASSRGTGAPYNEQYF.

V is TRBV20-1 and J is TRBJ2-5, with D tentatively TRBD1 (6 bases). The CDR3 consists of 14 residues. The ends were cut back, 5 bases at V and 3 bases at J, with 16 bases in the middle. From germline, CDR1 is DFQATT and CDR2 SNEGSKA (reference sequence). CDR3 nucleotides: TGCAGTGCTTATGGACAGAGCTATAAAGAGACCCAGTACTTC. This translates into CSAYGQSYKETQYF.

The rearrangement links TRBV29-1 to TRBJ2-7; 9 bases align to TRBD2. CDR1 and CDR2 (germline): SQVTM, ANQGSEA. The CDR3 length is 14 residues. The trim removed 0 bases at V and 5 bases at J, leaving 5 bases unmatched. The CDR3 loop is CSVEDGGRANEQYF. Here the CDR3 DNA reads TGCAGCGTTGAAGATGGCGGGAGGGCCAACGAGCAGTACTTC.

The chain employs TRBV7-9 and TRBJ2-3; D might be TRBD1 or TRBD2, each matching 5 bases. Germline V gene data show CDR1 as SEHNR and CDR2 as FQNEAQ (reference sequence). Trimming shortened V by 1 base and J by 1 base, and 18 bases separated the two germline ends. The CDR3 loop spans 18 amino acids. DNA for the CDR3: TGTGCCAGCAGCTTAGAGCCCCGCCGGGACGAGCGCACAGATACGCAGTATTTT. Amino acid sequence: CASSLEPRRDERTDTQYF. Together with reference TRBV7-9 and TRBJ2-3, the CDR3 gives the full variable domain: DTGVSQNPRHKITKRGQNVTFRCDPISEHNRLYWYRQTLGQGPEFLTYFQNEAQLEKSRLLSDRFSAERPKGSFSTLEIQRTEQGDSAMYLCASSLEPRRDERTDTQYFGPGTRLTVL.

This clonotype was counted only a few times. The rearrangement links TRBV20-1 to TRBJ2-5; 8 nucleotides align to TRBD1. Trimming at V came to 6 bases and at J to 2 bases, leaving 11 bases not matched to a gene. Germline V gene sequence: CDR1 DFQATT, CDR2 SNEGSKA (reference sequence). CDR3 size: 15 residues. The CDR3 reads CSARRGQGDQETQYF. The CDR3 region has the DNA TGCAGTGCCAGGAGAGGACAGGGTGATCAAGAGACCCAGTACTTC.

V and J are TRBV2 and TRBJ1-2; D is ambiguous. V was cut by 6 bases and J by 4 bases, with 12 bases left in between. CDR1 and CDR2 (germline): SNHLY, FYNNEI. This CDR3 is 13 amino acids long. In DNA form, the CDR3 reads TGTGCCAGCAGGATACGAGAAATCTATGGCTACACCTTC. It codes for CASRIREIYGYTF.

In this sample, this clonotype turned up once. This chain joins TRBV12-3 or TRBV12-4 and TRBJ2-7; no reliable D call. The CDR3 is 12 residues long. The V end was cut by 5 bases, the J end by 3 bases, with 8 bases between. This CDR3 reads CASSQSYYEQYF. In DNA form, the CDR3 reads TGTGCCAGCAGTCAGAGCTACTACGAGCAGTACTTC.

This clonotype was seen only a few times. The genes are TRBV7-3 and TRBJ2-7; a weak D match, TRBD1 (6 bases). The assigned J gene may be wrong: the sequence end matches TRBJ2-1 better. Germline V lookup: CDR1 SGHTA, CDR2 FQGTGA. CDR3 length: 15 amino acids. In nucleotides, the CDR3 is TGTGCCAGCAGCCAGTCAGGGAAGCCTGGGGGCGAGCAGTTCTTC. It codes for CASSQSGKPGGEQFF.

This clonotype occurred a few times. The V gene is TRBV20-1, the J gene TRBJ2-1; 8 nucleotides line up with TRBD2. Germline CDR1 DFQATT, CDR2 SNEGSKA (reference sequence). V gave up 3 bases and J gave up 6 bases; unmatched junction bases: 13. The CDR3 is made up of 16 amino acids. The CDR3 coding sequence is TGCAGTGCTAGTCAGAAACGCCGTACTAGCGGCAATGAGCAGTTCTTC. Protein: CSASQKRRTSGNEQFF.

This clonotype was observed a few times. The genes are TRBV6-1 and TRBJ2-7; D remains unclear. Germline V CDR1 and CDR2: MNHNS, SASEGT. CDR3 length: 17 residues. The ends were cut back, 6 bases at V and 2 bases at J, with 23 bases in the middle. CDR3 in DNA: TGTGCCAGCAGCGCTAGAAGTACAGAGAGTCCTACCTACGAGCAGTACTTC. It encodes CASSARSTESPTYEQYF.

This chain joins TRBV5-1 and TRBJ2-3; TRBD1 agrees at 8 bases. This CDR3 has 15 residues. With 5 bases clipped from V and 4 bases from J, the junction kept 9 bases outside the gene matches. CDR1 SGHRS and CDR2 YFSETQ come from the germline V gene. CDR3 DNA sequence: TGCGCCAGCAGTTCCGACAGGGGAGCGCCAGATACGCAGTATTTT. Its protein product is CASSSDRGAPDTQYF.

This chain joins TRBV29-1 and TRBJ2-7; D call uncertain. V lost 6 bases to trimming and J lost 3 bases, with 12 bases between them. Germline CDR1 SQVTM, CDR2 ANQGSEA. The CDR3 consists of 12 residues. CDR3 DNA sequence: TGCAGCGTCGGAATGGACGGCTACGAGCAGTACTTC. Amino acids: CSVGMDGYEQYF.

The V call is TRBV20-1, the J call TRBJ2-5; D may match TRBD1 or TRBD2 (5 bases each). This CDR3 region has 15 residues. Germline loops: CDR1 DFQATT, CDR2 SNEGSKA (reference sequence). V was pared by 5 bases and J by 3 bases, with 19 bases between. The CDR3 here is CSAETHWGRKETQYF. The CDR3 bases are TGCAGTGCTGAGACGCATTGGGGACGAAAAGAGACCCAGTACTTC.

The chain couples TRBV5-1 to TRBJ1-1; TRBD1 agrees at 7 bases. V shed 2 bases, J shed 6 bases, and the junction held 13 bases outside the gene matches. The CDR3 runs to 16 residues. Looked up from germline, CDR1 is SGHRS and CDR2 is YFSETQ. The CDR3 DNA follows: TGCGCCAGCAGCTTAAACGCAGGGGGTGGTAGCGCTGAAGCTTTCTTT. Residues: CASSLNAGGGSAEAFF.

The rearrangement uses TRBV20-1 and TRBJ2-1; 14 bases are shared with TRBD2. The end of the DNA is better explained by TRBJ2-7, so the J call may be wrong. The CDR3 loop spans 19 amino acids. Germline lookup yields CDR1 DFQATT and CDR2 SNEGSKA (reference sequence). The CDR3 protein is CSARVELSGLAGGTYEQYF. The CDR3 DNA follows: TGCAGTGCTAGAGTGGAGCTCAGCGGACTAGCGGGAGGAACCTACGAGCAGTACTTC.

DNA of the CDR3: TGCAGCGTTGAAGTTCTCCTAGGGGGGGCCGGTGGCTACACCTTC. Protein: CSVEVLLGGAGGYTF. The chain uses TRBV29-1 and TRBJ1-2; possibly TRBD1 for D (6 bases). The germline V and J ends were trimmed by 1 base and 7 bases, with 19 bases remaining between them. This CDR3 has 15 residues. Germline CDR1 is SQVTM and CDR2 is ANQGSEA.

V usage is TRBV7-2 and J usage is TRBJ2-1; 9 bases line up with TRBD2. Looked up from germline, CDR1 is SGHTA and CDR2 is FQGNSA. V was clipped by 1 base and J by 2 bases; unmatched bases: 12. CDR3 length: 19 amino acids. CDR3 amino acids: CASSLDAFGGRGPYNEQFF. DNA of the CDR3: TGTGCCAGCAGCTTAGACGCTTTTGGCGGGAGGGGCCCCTACAATGAGCAGTTCTTC.

The sample holds a few counts of this clonotype. The rearrangement joins TRBV20-1 to TRBJ2-7; D is ambiguous. Looked up from germline, CDR1 is DFQATT and CDR2 is SNEGSKA (reference sequence). The CDR3 runs 13 residues. V shed 1 base and J shed 2 bases, with 9 bases lying between them. CDR3 in amino acids: CSARGTHTYEQYF. Here the CDR3 DNA reads TGCAGTGCTAGAGGCACTCATACCTACGAGCAGTACTTC.

The chain combines TRBV4-1 with TRBJ2-1, with D hard to call. This CDR3 region has 12 residues. Looked up from germline, CDR1 is MGHRA and CDR2 is YSYEKL. V was shortened by 3 bases and J by 14 bases, with 14 bases between the two germline ends. CDR3 protein: CASSHGPPRKFF. The CDR3 bases are TGCGCCAGCAGCCACGGGCCACCCCGAAAGTTCTTC.

V usage is TRBV6-5 and J usage is TRBJ2-5; TRBD2 matches at 9 bases. V was pared by 5 bases and J by 6 bases, with 10 bases of the junction left unmatched. Germline V gene data show CDR1 as MNHEY and CDR2 as SVGAGI. This CDR3 region has 15 residues. The CDR3 loop reads CASSNAGLASQTQYF. As DNA, the CDR3 is TGTGCCAGCAGTAACGCGGGACTAGCTTCCCAGACCCAGTACTTC.

The V gene is TRBV12-3 or TRBV12-4, the J gene TRBJ2-2, with D perhaps TRBD2 (5 bases). V lost 2 bases and J 3 bases, leaving 10 bases between the germline ends. This CDR3 contains 15 residues. CDR3 in amino acids: CASSLSRGHTGELFF. CDR3 nucleotide sequence: TGTGCCAGCAGTTTATCCCGGGGTCACACCGGGGAGCTGTTTTTT.

This clonotype has only one observation. V usage is TRBV7-8 and J usage is TRBJ2-3; possible D gene TRBD1, 7 bases. The CDR3 spans 17 residues. Germline V gene data show CDR1 as SGHVS and CDR2 as FQNEAQ. V gave up 2 bases and J gave up 2 bases, with 17 bases separating them. The CDR3 coding sequence is TGTGCCAGCAGCTTAAGGGGGCAGGAGGGCAACACAGATACGCAGTATTTT. Protein sequence: CASSLRGQEGNTDTQYF.

The V gene is TRBV7-9, the J gene TRBJ1-4; 9 bases line up with TRBD1. CDR3 size: 15 residues. Germline CDR1 reads SEHNR; CDR2 reads FQNEAQ (reference sequence). V trimming: 0 bases; J trimming: 11 bases; junction bases outside the gene matches: 7. The CDR3 DNA reads TGTGCCAGCAGCTTAGCGGGGACAGGGATGGCGAAACTGTTTTTT. Encoded protein: CASSLAGTGMAKLFF.

This clonotype was found a few times. This chain connects TRBV4-1 to TRBJ2-7, with D perhaps TRBD2 (5 bases). The CDR3 spans 13 residues. V lost 3 bases to trimming and J lost 7 bases, with 13 bases between them. Germline V CDR1 and CDR2: MGHRA, YSYEKL. Written as DNA, the CDR3 is TGCGCCAGCAGCCATGAGGGAAATCGGGAGCAGTACTTC. Its translation: CASSHEGNREQYF.

This clonotype was counted between two and nine times. V is TRBV14 and J is TRBJ2-7; D unclear. There are 13 residues in the CDR3. The germline V gene encodes CDR1 SGHDN and CDR2 FVKESK. V was pared by 1 base and J by 10 bases, with 14 bases between. CDR3 sequence: CASSQVIGTHQYF. In DNA form, the CDR3 reads TGTGCCAGCAGCCAAGTTATAGGTACTCATCAGTACTTC.

Concerning this clonotype itself: The junction departs from the called germline gene at one end, perhaps through a read error. CDR3 bases: TGCGCCAGCAGCTTGGTGCAGGGGCCCTCCTACGAGCAGTATTTC. It encodes CASSLVQGPSYEQYF. The rearrangement uses TRBV5-1 and TRBJ2-7; D might be TRBD1 (6 bases). The CDR3 is 15 residues long. Germline V gene lookup returns CDR1 SGHRS and CDR2 YFSETQ.

The chain employs TRBV6-5 and TRBJ1-5, with no clear D. CDR3 size: 14 residues. Deletions cut 6 bases from V and 3 bases from J, with 12 bases between. The V gene's germline CDR1 is MNHEY and CDR2 SVGAGI. CDR3 DNA: TGTGCCAGCAGATCCCCCGGGGACAATCAGCCCCAGCATTTT. It specifies CASRSPGDNQPQHF.

V gene TRBV6-5 combines with J gene TRBJ1-1, with 9 positions matching TRBD1. The V segment lost 6 bases and the J segment 1 base; nucleotides outside the gene matches: 3. The germline V gene has CDR1 MNHEY and CDR2 SVGAGI. The CDR3 sequence is 14 residues long. The CDR3 spells CASSGTGWNTEAFF. CDR3 nucleotides: TGTGCCAGCAGCGGGACAGGGTGGAACACTGAAGCTTTCTTT.